These 32 T cell receptor beta chains came from one sample sequenced in a study of blood T cell repertoires in COVID-19. Profiled with immunoSEQ multiplex PCR; TCRdb holds only in-frame clones, not every one. The sample has 300,000 to 400,000 clones; more than 75% are singletons. Sequenced input: PBMCs or T cells enriched from blood (not recorded which). Every receptor here comes from a woman in her twenties or thirties with acute COVID-19.

This chain uses TRBV9 with TRBJ1-2, with D perhaps TRBD1 (6 bases). The CDR3 runs to 14 residues. CDR1 SGDLS and CDR2 YYNGEE come from the germline V gene. The ends were cut back, 5 bases at V and 4 bases at J, with 15 bases in the middle. Written as DNA, the CDR3 is TGTGCCAGCAGTACAGCGGGACAAAGCTATGGCTACACCTTC. Its translation is CASSTAGQSYGYTF. The variable domain in full, completed from reference TRBV9 and TRBJ1-2, reads DSGVTQTPKHLITATGQRVTLRCSPRSGDLSVYWYQQSLDQGLQFLIQYYNGEERAKGNILERFSAQQFPDLHSELNLSSLELGDSALYFCASSTAGQSYGYTFGSGTRLTVV.

The genes are TRBV27 and TRBJ1-4; 9 bases map to TRBD1. The CDR3 has 12 residues. With 6 bases clipped from V and 12 bases from J, the junction kept 5 bases outside the gene matches. The germline V gene has CDR1 MNHEY and CDR2 SMNVEV (reference sequence). Here the CDR3 DNA reads TGTGCCAGCAGCAAGGGACAGGGAGAACTGTTTTTT. Translating gives CASSKGQGELFF.

This chain uses TRBV24-1 with TRBJ1-1; the D gene is possibly TRBD1 (5 bases). With 3 bases removed from V and 7 bases from J, the gap between germline ends came to 11 bases. The germline V gene has CDR1 KGHDR and CDR2 SFDVKD. This CDR3 spans 13 amino acids. CDR3 amino acids: CATSDRTLDEAFF. The CDR3 region has the DNA TGTGCCACCAGTGATCGGACACTCGATGAAGCTTTCTTT.

The chain is built from TRBV6-5 and TRBJ2-7, with TRBD1 identical over 7 bases. Germline V gene lookup returns CDR1 MNHEY and CDR2 SVGAGI. CDR3 length equals 15 residues. Trimming at V came to 0 bases and at J to 0 bases, leaving 2 bases not matched to a gene. The CDR3 loop is CASSYSTGISYEQYF. The CDR3 region has the DNA TGTGCCAGCAGTTACTCGACAGGGATCTCCTACGAGCAGTACTTC.

This clone was observed a single time. The chain uses TRBV6-5 and TRBJ2-7; TRBD1 matches at 8 bases. The CDR3 consists of 13 residues. With V trimmed by 8 bases and J by 2 bases, 5 bases remained unmatched. Germline V CDR1 and CDR2: MNHEY, SVGAGI. The CDR3 sequence is CASRRTGPYEQYF. CDR3 DNA: TGTGCCAGCCGAAGGACAGGGCCCTACGAGCAGTACTTC.

V gene TRBV10-2 combines with J gene TRBJ2-7, with a possible D match to TRBD2 (5 bases). Germline loops: CDR1 WSHSY, CDR2 SAAADI. The CDR3 extends over 14 amino acids. Trimming removed 2 bases from V and 4 bases from J, with 12 bases in between. The CDR3 loop reads CASSEGRGYYEQYF. CDR3 nucleotide sequence: TGCGCCAGCAGTGAGGGTCGGGGATATTACGAGCAGTACTTC.

The J gene is TRBJ1-2, the V gene TRBV5-6; D might be TRBD1 (5 bases). Trimming took 0 bases from V and 3 from J, leaving 12 bases between them. Germline V gives CDR1 SGHDT, CDR2 YYEEEE. The CDR3 has 15 residues. The CDR3 DNA reads TGTGCCAGCAGCTTGGCCTGGGGGGATTACTATGGCTACACCTTC. It is translated as CASSLAWGDYYGYTF. Filled out from reference TRBV5-6 and TRBJ1-2, the complete variable domain reads DAGVTQSPTHLIKTRGQQVTLRCSPKSGHDTVSWYQQALGQGPQFIFQYYEEEERQRGNFPDRFSGHQFPNYSSELNVNALLLGDSALYLCASSLAWGDYYGYTFGSGTRLTVV.

The chain is built from TRBV19 and TRBJ1-5, with TRBD1 identical over 7 bases. This CDR3 spans 17 amino acids. Trimming removed 3 bases from V and 6 bases from J; junction bases left unmatched: 14. Germline loops: CDR1 LNHDA, CDR2 SQIVND (reference sequence). The CDR3 bases are TGTGCCAGTAGTATCTCCCTCAGGGGGGCTCATGGTCAGCCCCAGCATTTT. It specifies CASSISLRGAHGQPQHF.

The rearrangement joins TRBV4-1 to TRBJ1-2; TRBD1 aligns across 8 bases. CDR3 size: 14 residues. Germline loops: CDR1 MGHRA, CDR2 YSYEKL. V gave up 4 bases and J gave up 3 bases; unmatched junction bases: 4. CDR3 in amino acids: CASSPGTGYYGYTF. The CDR3 nucleotides read TGCGCCAGCAGCCCCGGGACAGGCTACTATGGCTACACCTTC.

V and J are TRBV12-5 and TRBJ1-1; 8 bases are shared with TRBD1. This CDR3 region has 14 residues. V trimming: 6 bases; J trimming: 1 base; junction bases outside the gene matches: 4. Germline CDR1 and CDR2: LGHNT and FRNRAP. The CDR3 sequence is CASGLQGANTEAFF. The CDR3 bases are TGTGCTAGTGGGCTCCAGGGGGCGAACACTGAAGCTTTCTTT.

The gene calls are TRBV6-2 or TRBV6-3 and TRBJ1-2; D unresolved. The CDR3 has 12 residues. V lost 4 bases, J lost 2 bases, and 5 bases lay in between. Germline V CDR1 and CDR2: MNHEY, SVGEGT. CDR3 DNA: TGTGCCAGCAGTTCTCCCAACTATGGCTACACCTTC. The encoded protein is CASSSPNYGYTF.

In its sample, this clone was seen a few times. The V call is TRBV5-5, the J call TRBJ1-2, with TRBD1 as a possible D gene (6 bases). Trimming shortened V by 3 bases and J by 4 bases, and 10 bases separated the two germline ends. This CDR3 is built from 13 residues. Germline-derived CDR1 and CDR2 are SGHKS and YYEKEE (reference sequence). CDR3 bases: TGTGCCAGCAGCTACAGGGAGAGCTATGGCTACACCTTC. It is translated as CASSYRESYGYTF.

The chain combines TRBV5-1 with TRBJ2-2, with 7 bases matching TRBD1. The germline V gene encodes CDR1 SGHRS and CDR2 YFSETQ. With V trimmed by 2 bases and J by 0 bases, 4 bases remained unmatched. The CDR3 is made up of 16 amino acids. CDR3 in amino acids: CASSLTGDSNTGELFF. As DNA, the CDR3 is TGCGCCAGCAGCTTAACAGGGGATTCGAACACCGGGGAGCTGTTTTTT.

The chain links TRBV7-2 to TRBJ2-1; a possible D gene is TRBD2 (5 bases). Trimming removed 0 bases at V and 9 bases at J, with 15 bases between. The CDR3 has 15 residues. Germline V gene sequence: CDR1 SGHTA, CDR2 FQGNSA. The CDR3 DNA follows: TGTGCCAGCAGCTTAGCGCCGTTTAGCGCTGGTGAGCAGTTCTTC. It codes for CASSLAPFSAGEQFF. The complete variable domain, with remaining parts taken from reference TRBV7-2 and TRBJ2-1, reads GAGVSQSPSNKVTEKGKDVELRCDPISGHTALYWYRQSLGQGLEFLIYFQGNSAPDKSGLPSDRFSAERTGGSVSTLTIQRTQQEDSAVYLCASSLAPFSAGEQFFGPGTRLTVL.

This rearrangement joins TRBV30 to TRBJ1-5, with unresolved D. V was trimmed by 0 bases and J by 1 base, leaving 10 bases between them. Looked up from germline, CDR1 is GTSNPN and CDR2 is SVGIG (reference sequence). This CDR3 spans 15 amino acids. Written as DNA, the CDR3 is TGTGCCTGGAGTGTTTGGGGAGGCAGCAATCAGCCCCAGCATTTT. The encoded protein is CAWSVWGGSNQPQHF.

This chain joins TRBV10-3 and TRBJ2-3; D is possibly TRBD2 (5 bases). The CDR3 runs to 14 residues. V gave up 3 bases and J gave up 5 bases, with 12 bases separating them. The germline V gene encodes CDR1 ENHRY and CDR2 SYGVKD. This chain's CDR3 is CAISDSRAKDTQYF. The CDR3 coding sequence is TGTGCCATCAGTGACTCGCGGGCTAAAGATACGCAGTATTTT.

The chain couples TRBV5-5 to TRBJ1-2, with D maybe TRBD1 (6 bases). V lost 4 bases and J lost 7, with 23 bases in between. Germline V gives CDR1 SGHKS, CDR2 YYEKEE (reference sequence). The CDR3 is made up of 16 amino acids. The CDR3 here is CASSQPRDNPQGGYTF. The CDR3 bases are TGTGCCAGCAGCCAACCCAGGGACAACCCACAGGGTGGCTACACCTTC.

The chain uses TRBV15 and TRBJ1-2, with 7 bases matching TRBD1. The CDR3 is made up of 16 amino acids. V gave up 0 bases and J gave up 8 bases; unmatched junction bases: 12. The germline gives CDR1 LNHNV, CDR2 YYDKDF (reference sequence). The CDR3 is CATSRDLWTQGRGYTF. The CDR3 region has the DNA TGTGCCACCAGCAGAGATCTCTGGACACAGGGGCGGGGCTACACCTTC.

V is TRBV25-1 and J is TRBJ1-2; D is possibly TRBD1 (5 bases). Germline CDR1 MGHDK, CDR2 SYGVNS. Trimming cost V 2 bases and J 2 bases, with 15 bases left between them. The CDR3 has 16 amino acids. The CDR3 nucleotides are TGTGCCAGCAGTGAAAAGAAAGGGGCGGGGAACTATGGCTACACCTTC. This sequence encodes CASSEKKGAGNYGYTF.

The chain has TRBV28 and TRBJ2-7, with TRBD1 identical over 9 bases. CDR1 is MDHEN, CDR2 SYDVKM, per germline. The CDR3 extends over 14 amino acids. J gave up 4 bases and V 6 bases, and 7 bases lay outside the gene matches. Here the CDR3 DNA reads TGTGCCAGCAGACACAGGGGGCGGATATACGAGCAGTACTTC. Its protein is CASRHRGRIYEQYF.

The chain combines TRBV18 with TRBJ1-1; a weak D match, TRBD1 (5 bases). Trimming pared 3 bases from V and 5 bases from J, leaving 13 bases between. This CDR3 has 14 residues. CDR1 KGHSH and CDR2 LQKENI come from the germline V gene. The CDR3 nucleotides read TGTGCCAGCTCACCTTCAGGGTGGCGGACTGAAGCTTTCTTT. Protein product: CASSPSGWRTEAFF.

The chain is built from TRBV7-9 and TRBJ1-4; tentative D call: TRBD1 (5 bases). Germline V gives CDR1 SEHNR, CDR2 FQNEAQ (reference sequence). The CDR3 length is 15 residues. V was pared by 0 bases and J by 7 bases, with 12 bases between. This CDR3 is CASSLAWQGGEKLFF. DNA for the CDR3: TGTGCCAGCAGCTTAGCCTGGCAGGGTGGTGAAAAACTGTTTTTT. Supplemented by reference TRBV7-9 and TRBJ1-4, the full variable domain reads DTGVSQNPRHKITKRGQNVTFRCDPISEHNRLYWYRQTLGQGPEFLTYFQNEAQLEKSRLLSDRFSAERPKGSFSTLEIQRTEQGDSAMYLCASSLAWQGGEKLFFGSGTQLSVL.

This clone was recorded only once. CDR3 nucleotide sequence: TGTGCCAGCAGTCCCAACCTAGCGGGGCGCCCCGGGGATGAGCAGTTCTTC. Residues: CASSPNLAGRPGDEQFF. The V call is TRBV6-6, the J call TRBJ2-1; 9 bases align to TRBD2. Germline V gene data show CDR1 as MNHNY and CDR2 as SVGAGI (reference sequence). The J segment lost 8 bases and the V segment lost 5 bases, leaving 16 bases of the junction unmatched. The CDR3 is made up of 17 amino acids.

This clone was seen only once. The chain joins TRBV2 to TRBJ1-6; weak D call: TRBD1 (6 bases). The V end was cut by 11 bases, the J end by 6 bases, with 14 bases between. This CDR3 contains 13 residues. CDR1 and CDR2 from the germline V gene are SNHLY and FYNNEI. CDR3 DNA sequence: TGTGCCTCCGGGGGGGCAGGTAATTCACCCCTCCACTTT. Protein: CASGGAGNSPLHF.

V is TRBV19 and J is TRBJ2-2; unclear D gene. CDR1 is LNHDA, CDR2 SQIVND, per germline (reference sequence). This CDR3 is 15 amino acids long. V was cut by 5 bases and J by 8 bases, with 18 bases left in between. CDR3 DNA sequence: TGTGCCAGTAGTTCTCTTCTTGTGGGCTCGGGGGAGCTGTTTTTT. It translates to CASSSLLVGSGELFF.

The chain couples TRBV5-8 to TRBJ1-1; TRBD1 might be the D (5 bases). Germline lookup yields CDR1 SGHTS and CDR2 YDEGEE. Trimming took off 5 bases at V and 4 bases at J, with 12 bases between the two ends. This CDR3 is built from 13 residues. The chain's CDR3 is CASRPVGGTEAFF. The CDR3 DNA reads TGTGCCAGCAGGCCTGTGGGGGGCACTGAAGCTTTCTTT.

The V call is TRBV6-2 or TRBV6-3, the J call TRBJ2-5; 7 nucleotides match TRBD1. Trimming cost V 4 bases and J 5 bases; bases outside gene matches: 10. The CDR3 consists of 15 residues. Germline V CDR1 and CDR2: MNHEY, SVGEGT. CDR3 residues: CASSLEDRARETQYF. In DNA form, the CDR3 reads TGTGCCAGCAGTTTGGAAGACAGGGCGAGGGAGACCCAGTACTTC.

The chain couples TRBV5-1 to TRBJ1-1; D is possibly TRBD1 (5 bases). This CDR3 region has 13 residues. V was cut by 0 bases and J by 8 bases, with 11 bases left in between. The germline CDR1 and CDR2 sequences are SGHRS and YFSETQ. The CDR3 DNA sequence: TGCGCCAGCAGCTTGGCCGGGGGTCGGGAAGCTTTCTTT. It yields the protein CASSLAGGREAFF.

The chain combines TRBV6-5 with TRBJ2-4; 8 bases are shared with TRBD1. Germline CDR1 MNHEY, CDR2 SVGAGI. The CDR3 is 15 amino acids. Trimming cost V 4 bases and J 6 bases; bases outside gene matches: 8. CDR3 loop: CASSFFRDRINIQYF. CDR3 bases: TGTGCCAGCAGTTTCTTCCGGGACAGGATAAACATTCAGTACTTC.

This chain joins TRBV10-3 and TRBJ2-7; 10 bases align to TRBD1. V lost 4 bases, J lost 2 bases, and 2 bases stayed unmatched. The CDR3 runs to 14 residues. The germline CDR1 and CDR2 sequences are ENHRY and SYGVKD. Here the CDR3 DNA reads TGTGCCATCAGTGGGGGACAGGGGCCCTACGAGCAGTACTTC. Its translation: CAISGGQGPYEQYF.

The CDR3 protein is CASSTGQGAPVYGYTF. CDR3 nucleotides: TGTGCCAGTAGTACGGGACAGGGAGCTCCGGTCTATGGCTACACCTTC. The chain employs TRBV19 and TRBJ1-2; 9 nucleotides line up with TRBD1. The CDR3 is made up of 16 amino acids. Germline loops: CDR1 LNHDA, CDR2 SQIVND (reference sequence). Unmatched junction bases numbered 10, after V lost 4 bases and J lost 4 bases.

This clone was recorded once. The chain joins TRBV14 to TRBJ2-7; a weak D match, TRBD1 (6 bases). Per the germline V gene, CDR1 is SGHDN and CDR2 is FVKESK. The CDR3 sequence is 15 residues long. V lost 1 base to trimming and J lost 3 bases, with 13 bases between them. DNA of the CDR3: TGTGCCAGCAGCCAAGGCACAGGGTATTTCTACGAGCAGTACTTC. Translated: CASSQGTGYFYEQYF.